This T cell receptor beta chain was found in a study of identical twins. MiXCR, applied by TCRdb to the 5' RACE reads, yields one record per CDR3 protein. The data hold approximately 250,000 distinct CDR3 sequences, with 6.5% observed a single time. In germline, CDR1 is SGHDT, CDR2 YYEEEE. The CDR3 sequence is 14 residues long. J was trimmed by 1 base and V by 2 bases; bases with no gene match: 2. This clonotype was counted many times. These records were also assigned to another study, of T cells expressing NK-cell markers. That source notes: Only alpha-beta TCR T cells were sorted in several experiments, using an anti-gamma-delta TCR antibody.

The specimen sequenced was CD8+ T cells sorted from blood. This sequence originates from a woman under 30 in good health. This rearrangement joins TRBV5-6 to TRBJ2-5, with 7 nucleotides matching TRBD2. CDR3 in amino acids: CASSFPSGQETQYF. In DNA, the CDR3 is TGTGCCAGCAGCTTCCCTAGCGGCCAAGAGACCCAGTACTTC.